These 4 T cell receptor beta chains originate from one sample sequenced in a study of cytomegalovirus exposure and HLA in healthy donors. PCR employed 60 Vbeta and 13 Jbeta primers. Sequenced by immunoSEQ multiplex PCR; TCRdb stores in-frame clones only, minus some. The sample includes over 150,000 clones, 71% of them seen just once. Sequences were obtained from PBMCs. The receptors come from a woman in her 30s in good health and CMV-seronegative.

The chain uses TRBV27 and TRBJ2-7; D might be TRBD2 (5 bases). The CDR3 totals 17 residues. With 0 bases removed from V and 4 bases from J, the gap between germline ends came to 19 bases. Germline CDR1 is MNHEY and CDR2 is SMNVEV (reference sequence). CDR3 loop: CASSLSGTSVRGYEQYF. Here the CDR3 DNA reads TGTGCCAGCAGTTTATCGGGTACTTCGGTCCGGGGTTACGAGCAGTACTTC.

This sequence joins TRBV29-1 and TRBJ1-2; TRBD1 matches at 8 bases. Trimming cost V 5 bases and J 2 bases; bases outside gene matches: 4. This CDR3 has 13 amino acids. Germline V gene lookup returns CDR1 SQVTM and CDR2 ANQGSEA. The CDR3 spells CSVPRTGNYGYTF. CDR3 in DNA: TGCAGCGTTCCTCGGACAGGGAACTATGGCTACACCTTC.

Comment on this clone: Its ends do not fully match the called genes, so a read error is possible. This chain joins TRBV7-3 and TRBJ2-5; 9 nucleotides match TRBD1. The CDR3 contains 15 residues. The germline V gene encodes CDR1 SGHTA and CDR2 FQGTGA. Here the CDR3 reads CASSLTGTGLETQYF. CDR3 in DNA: TGTGCCAGCAGCCTAACCGGGACAGGGCTAGAGACCCAGTACTTC.

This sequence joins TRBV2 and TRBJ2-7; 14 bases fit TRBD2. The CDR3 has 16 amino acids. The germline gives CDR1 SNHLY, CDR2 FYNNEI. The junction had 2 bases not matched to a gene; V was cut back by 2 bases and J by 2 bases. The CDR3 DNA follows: TGTGCCAGCAGTGAACAGGGACTAGCGGGGGCCTACGAGCAGTACTTC. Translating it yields CASSEQGLAGAYEQYF.